The rows below give T cell receptor beta chains drawn from one sample of a study of T cells in Graves' hyperthyroidism and ophthalmopathy. TCRdb itself ran the multiplex PCR reads through MiXCR, one entry per CDR3 protein. The sample has hundreds of thousands of distinct CDR3 sequences; approximately 16% are singletons. Sequenced sample: blood. The receptor set was obtained from a woman aged 60-70 years with Graves' ophthalmopathy. CDR3s include the opening cysteine and the closing phenylalanine or tryptophan. D genes are given only for firm matches. The size field is filled for only some rows; it gives once, few, many or a size class.

size	D	length	V	J	CDR3	DNA
many	-	14	TRBV20-1	TRBJ2-7	CSVRGIGDSYEQYF	TGCAGTGTTAGAGGTATAGGTGACTCCTACGAGCAGTACTTC
many	-	14	TRBV2	TRBJ2-3	CASSRGGSADTQYF	TGTGCCAGCAGCAGGGGAGGGTCGGCAGATACGCAGTATTTT
many	TRBD2	14	TRBV5-1	TRBJ2-7	CASSQTSGIEEQYF	TGCGCCAGCAGCCAGACTAGCGGGATCGAAGAGCAGTACTTC
-	-	14	TRBV9	TRBJ2-3	CASSVAPDRDTQYF	TGTGCCAGCAGCGTAGCTCCGGACCGAGATACGCAGTATTTT
few	TRBD1	19	TRBV7-8	TRBJ2-6	CASSLVTGTGGAGANVLTF	TGTGCCAGCAGCTTAGTTACCGGGACAGGGGGCGCTGGGGCCAACGTCCTGACTTTC
many	TRBD2	15	TRBV5-8	TRBJ2-4	CASSLARELKNIQYF	TGTGCCAGCAGCTTAGCGCGGGAGCTAAAAAACATTCAGTACTTC
many	-	12	TRBV6-1	TRBJ2-3	CASSGQTDTQYF	TGTGCCAGCAGTGGACAGACAGATACGCAGTATTTT
few	-	15	TRBV27	TRBJ2-7	CASSLSGAGSYEQYF	TGTGCCAGCAGTTTATCGGGGGCAGGGTCGTACGAGCAGTACTTC
many	TRBD1	16	TRBV5-1	TRBJ2-7	CASSLGGTGPSYEQYF	TGCGCCAGCAGCTTGGGCGGGACAGGGCCTTCCTACGAGCAGTACTTC
many	-	15	TRBV9	TRBJ2-5	CASSVGGGRQETQYF	TGTGCCAGCAGCGTAGGAGGAGGAAGACAAGAGACCCAGTACTTC
few	TRBD1	16	TRBV7-9	TRBJ1-1	CASSAPPGQGFTEAFF	TGTGCCAGCAGCGCCCCCCCGGGACAGGGGTTCACTGAAGCTTTCTTT